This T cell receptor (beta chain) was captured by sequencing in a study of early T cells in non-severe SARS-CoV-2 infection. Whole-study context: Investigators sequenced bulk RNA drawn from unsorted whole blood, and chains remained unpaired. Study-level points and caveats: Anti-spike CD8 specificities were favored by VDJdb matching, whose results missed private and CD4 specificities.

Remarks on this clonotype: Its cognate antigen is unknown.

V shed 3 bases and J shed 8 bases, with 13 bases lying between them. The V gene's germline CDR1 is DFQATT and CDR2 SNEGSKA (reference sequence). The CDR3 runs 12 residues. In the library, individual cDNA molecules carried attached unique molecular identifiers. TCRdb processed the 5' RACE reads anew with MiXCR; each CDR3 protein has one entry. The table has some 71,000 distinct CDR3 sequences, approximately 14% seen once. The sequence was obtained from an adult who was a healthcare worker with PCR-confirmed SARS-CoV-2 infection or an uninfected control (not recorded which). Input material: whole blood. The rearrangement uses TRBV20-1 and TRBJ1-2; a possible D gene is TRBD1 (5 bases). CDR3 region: CSARGQAAGYTF. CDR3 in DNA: TGCAGTGCTAGGGGGCAGGCAGCAGGCTACACCTTC.